The rows below give T cell receptor beta chains drawn from one sample of a study of T cell changes during pregnancy in multiple sclerosis. The assay was immunoSEQ multiplex PCR, and TCRdb's table has in-frame clones only and misses some. The sample contains 15,000 to 20,000 clones, more than 75% of which appear only once. The specimen was CD8+ T cells from peripheral blood mononuclear cells, collected in the third trimester of pregnancy. These receptors originate from a female donor in good health, enrolled as a control in a pregnancy study. The CDR3 runs from the conserved cysteine through the conserved F or W.

V,CDR3
TRBV10-3,CAISSVGGGRGDEQFF
TRBV4-3,CASSQDSLREFMDGYTF
TRBV4-1,CASSQYLIDSDNEQFF
TRBV4-3,CASSPHHGREYGYTF
TRBV15,CATSRGGTGGLYEQYF
TRBV27,CASTRYSGANVLTF
TRBV19,CASSIRDRAQPQHF
TRBV18,CASSSGSTGELFF
TRBV6-4,CASSDESGAYNEQFF
TRBV25-1,CASSEWGRGSTEAFF
TRBV28,CASSWQGYNQPQHF
TRBV9,CASSVGTSGGSYNEQFF
TRBV18,CASSKEDRLYGYTF
TRBV6-5,CASSYVTGETEAFF
TRBV27,CASSSEGGMYEQYF
TRBV6-4,CASSDRGDEQFF
TRBV5-6,CASSLGTRLLYGYTF
TRBV11-2,CASSLVGGNYEQYF
TRBV7-8,CASSSRGLGEQFF
TRBV28,CASRLAGGPVGETQYF
TRBV21-1,CASSINRPRGYTF
TRBV7-9,CASSHSYNEQFF
TRBV29-1,CSVRDRGNNSPLHF
TRBV5-1,CASSSKQGEAFF
TRBV7-9,CASSLAREGYTF
TRBV19,CASNPGQVESYVAEAFF
TRBV7-8,CASSSRGGGETQYF
TRBV28,CASSSGNQPQHF
TRBV5-1,CASSLVDRGSTGYTF
TRBV19,CASSNRGQNGGEAFF
TRBV7-6,CASSLENTGMEQFF
TRBV7-9,CASSSNRGGLEKLFF
TRBV15,CATSRDRNNYGYTF
TRBV6-4,CASRRGHTNTEAFF
TRBV19,CASMGARIYGYTF
TRBV5-6,CASSWDGTSGLHYEQYF
TRBV6-4,CASSEGDRGEQFF
TRBV10-3,CAIMGASYAGELFF
TRBV4-3,CASSQGELATDTQYF
TRBV11-2,CASSLANEQFF
TRBV25-1,CASSEWTGDGYTF
TRBV2,CASSRRVRGAGNTIYF
TRBV19,CASSIDREANYGYTF
TRBV13,CASSFQGLGPNVLTF
TRBV28,CASSQDRPSTDTQYF
TRBV28,CASSPRPLLKNIQYF
TRBV27,CASSGLAANEQFF